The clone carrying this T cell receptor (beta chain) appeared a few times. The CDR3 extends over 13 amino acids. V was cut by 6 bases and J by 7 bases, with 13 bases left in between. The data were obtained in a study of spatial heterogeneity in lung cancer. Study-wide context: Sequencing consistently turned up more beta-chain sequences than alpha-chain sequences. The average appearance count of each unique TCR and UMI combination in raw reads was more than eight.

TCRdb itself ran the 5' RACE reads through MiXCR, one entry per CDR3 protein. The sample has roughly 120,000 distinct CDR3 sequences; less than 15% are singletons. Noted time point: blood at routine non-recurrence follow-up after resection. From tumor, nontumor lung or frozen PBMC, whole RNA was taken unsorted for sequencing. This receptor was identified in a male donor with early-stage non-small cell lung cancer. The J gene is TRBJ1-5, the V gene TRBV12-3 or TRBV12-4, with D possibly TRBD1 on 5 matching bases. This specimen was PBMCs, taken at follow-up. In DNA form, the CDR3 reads TGTGCCAGCAGCGCAGGGATTTTGCAGCCCCAGCATTTT. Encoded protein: CASSAGILQPQHF.